These 2 T cell receptor beta chains were sequenced from one sample in a study of blood T cell repertoires in COVID-19. Sequenced by immunoSEQ multiplex PCR; TCRdb stores in-frame clones only, minus some. This table holds approximately 70,000 clones, about 81% found once. The sample consisted of peripheral blood. These receptors originate from a human donor in a cohort sampled during active COVID-19.

The chain is built from TRBV7-9 and TRBJ1-4; TRBD1 is a possible D gene (5 bases). There are 18 residues in the CDR3. Germline CDR1 reads SEHNR; CDR2 reads FQNEAQ (reference sequence). V lost 3 bases and J 4 bases, leaving 21 bases between the germline ends. CDR3 bases: TGTGCCAGCAGCTTTCAAGACAGCCCGTTTGCAGATAATGAAAAACTGTTTTTT. This codes for CASSFQDSPFADNEKLFF.

The chain combines TRBV27 with TRBJ2-5, with 9 nucleotides matching TRBD2. CDR3 length equals 16 residues. The germline V gene encodes CDR1 MNHEY and CDR2 SMNVEV (reference sequence). V shed 5 bases and J 5 bases; nucleotides not matched to a gene: 12. The CDR3: CASSRGWRGGLETQYF. As DNA, the CDR3 is TGTGCCAGCAGTCGGGGTTGGCGGGGGGGCCTCGAGACCCAGTACTTC.